Reported below is one TCR beta chain. The entry originates in a study of blood T cell repertoires in COVID-19. Repertoires were generated with immunoSEQ multiplex PCR, while TCRdb's copy carries only in-frame clones and drops some. The data show hundreds of thousands of clones, 70% to 85% seen once. Germline V CDR1 and CDR2: MNHEY, SMNVEV (reference sequence). The length of the CDR3 is 22 residues. V gave up 4 bases and J gave up 4 bases; unmatched junction bases: 28. The material sequenced was peripheral blood. The genes are TRBV27 and TRBJ2-5; 9 bases line up with TRBD1. The receptor was derived from a man aged 80 or over with acute or convalescent COVID-19. The CDR3 protein is CASSSPEGQGVSGRWITETQYF. In DNA form, the CDR3 reads TGTGCCAGCAGTTCCCCCGAGGGACAGGGAGTATCAGGGAGGTGGATAACAGAGACCCAGTACTTC.